Listed below are T cell receptor beta chains from one sample, sequenced in a study of T cell changes during pregnancy in multiple sclerosis. Libraries were prepared by immunoSEQ multiplex PCR; TCRdb keeps only in-frame clonotypes and omits some of them. The sample consists of tens of thousands of clones, 91% of them appearing once. The sample was CD4+ T cells from peripheral blood mononuclear cells, taken in the second trimester of pregnancy. These receptors all stem from a female donor in good health, enrolled as a control in a pregnancy study. The CDR3 runs from the conserved cysteine through the conserved F or W. The order of the fields is clone size, J gene, V gene, D gene, CDR3 protein, CDR3 DNA. A D gene is named only where the DNA matches it firmly. Size values are once, few and many counts, or a class for expanded clones, and some rows have none.

abundance: .
j_gene: TRBJ2-7
v_gene: TRBV18
d_gene: TRBD2
CDR3aa: CASSPSGGEQYF
CDR3nt: TGTGCCAGCTCACCATCGGGGGGCGAGCAGTACTTC

abundance: .
j_gene: TRBJ2-2
v_gene: TRBV29-1
d_gene: TRBD2
CDR3aa: CSVGLAGGPGTGELFF
CDR3nt: TGCAGCGTGGGACTAGCGGGAGGGCCGGGCACCGGGGAGCTGTTTTTT

abundance: .
j_gene: TRBJ2-7
v_gene: TRBV30
d_gene: TRBD2
CDR3aa: CAWSSSGGGYEQYF
CDR3nt: TGTGCCTGGAGTTCAAGCGGGGGGGGGTACGAGCAGTACTTC

abundance: .
j_gene: TRBJ2-3
v_gene: TRBV5-1
d_gene: .
CDR3aa: CASSLGGTRTDTQYF
CDR3nt: TGCGCCAGCAGCTTGGGAGGGACTCGCACAGATACGCAGTATTTT

abundance: .
j_gene: TRBJ2-1
v_gene: TRBV13
d_gene: .
CDR3aa: CASSYGLTKGNEQFF
CDR3nt: TGTGCCAGCAGCTACGGACTAACAAAAGGCAATGAGCAGTTCTTC

abundance: .
j_gene: TRBJ2-5
v_gene: TRBV28
d_gene: TRBD2
CDR3aa: CASSGPLAGEETQYF
CDR3nt: TGTGCCAGCAGCGGCCCTCTAGCGGGAGAAGAGACCCAGTACTTC

abundance: .
j_gene: TRBJ1-1
v_gene: TRBV19
d_gene: .
CDR3aa: CASSPKQGNTEAFF
CDR3nt: TGTGCCAGTAGCCCCAAACAGGGGAACACTGAAGCTTTCTTT

abundance: few
j_gene: TRBJ2-7
v_gene: TRBV11-2
d_gene: TRBD2
CDR3aa: CASSLETSGRYEQYF
CDR3nt: TGTGCCAGCAGCTTAGAAACTAGCGGGAGGTACGAGCAGTACTTC

abundance: .
j_gene: TRBJ1-1
v_gene: TRBV7-2
d_gene: .
CDR3aa: CASSLGAVFSTEAFF
CDR3nt: TGTGCCAGCAGCTTAGGAGCTGTATTCTCCACTGAAGCTTTCTTT

abundance: .
j_gene: TRBJ2-7
v_gene: TRBV5-1
d_gene: TRBD2
CDR3aa: CASSLEGTKYEQYF
CDR3nt: TGCGCCAGCAGCTTGGAAGGGACTAAGTACGAGCAGTACTTC

abundance: once
j_gene: TRBJ2-1
v_gene: TRBV10-3
d_gene: TRBD1
CDR3aa: CAISDGQVGEQFF
CDR3nt: TGTGCCATCAGTGACGGACAGGTCGGTGAGCAGTTCTTC

abundance: .
j_gene: TRBJ2-4
v_gene: TRBV27
d_gene: .
CDR3aa: CASSLHFGTLAKNIQYF
CDR3nt: TGTGCCAGCAGTTTACATTTCGGGACTCTAGCCAAAAACATTCAGTACTTC

abundance: .
j_gene: TRBJ2-5
v_gene: TRBV5-4
d_gene: TRBD2
CDR3aa: CASTASGGLQETQYF
CDR3nt: TGTGCCAGCACGGCTAGCGGGGGATTACAAGAGACCCAGTACTTC

abundance: .
j_gene: TRBJ2-7
v_gene: TRBV18
d_gene: .
CDR3aa: CASSPRVGSPDNEQYF
CDR3nt: TGTGCCAGCTCACCCCGCGTGGGCTCCCCGGACAACGAGCAGTACTTC

abundance: .
j_gene: TRBJ1-2
v_gene: TRBV6-1
d_gene: TRBD1
CDR3aa: CASSQDRGGNYGYTF
CDR3nt: TGTGCCAGCAGTCAAGACAGGGGGGGTAACTATGGCTACACCTTC

abundance: .
j_gene: TRBJ1-5
v_gene: TRBV27
d_gene: .
CDR3aa: CASSATSEGGIAQHF
CDR3nt: TGTGCCAGCAGTGCCACGAGCGAGGGGGGGATAGCCCAGCATTTT

abundance: .
j_gene: TRBJ1-2
v_gene: TRBV19
d_gene: TRBD1
CDR3aa: CASSPGGGNYGYTF
CDR3nt: TGTGCCAGTAGCCCAGGGGGTGGGAACTATGGCTACACCTTC

abundance: once
j_gene: TRBJ1-5
v_gene: TRBV6-5
d_gene: TRBD1
CDR3aa: CASSYAPGQGNQPQHF
CDR3nt: TGTGCCAGCAGTTACGCCCCCGGACAGGGTAACCAGCCCCAGCATTTT

abundance: .
j_gene: TRBJ2-7
v_gene: TRBV28
d_gene: TRBD1
CDR3aa: CASSPSGWDRFYEQYF
CDR3nt: TGTGCCAGCAGTCCCAGCGGTTGGGACAGGTTCTACGAGCAGTACTTC

abundance: .
j_gene: TRBJ2-5
v_gene: TRBV7-9
d_gene: .
CDR3aa: CASSLTTGTQYF
CDR3nt: TGTGCCAGCAGCTTAACAACAGGGACCCAGTACTTC

abundance: .
j_gene: TRBJ1-2
v_gene: TRBV2
d_gene: .
CDR3aa: CASSERDTTTF
CDR3nt: TGTGCCAGCAGTGAACGGGACACAACCACCTTC

abundance: .
j_gene: TRBJ1-5
v_gene: TRBV2
d_gene: TRBD1
CDR3aa: CASSGQGDQPQHF
CDR3nt: TGTGCCAGCAGTGGACAGGGTGATCAGCCCCAGCATTTT

abundance: .
j_gene: TRBJ2-7
v_gene: TRBV28
d_gene: .
CDR3aa: CASSFRQPRNEQYF
CDR3nt: TGTGCCAGCAGTTTTAGACAGCCAAGGAACGAGCAGTACTTC

abundance: few
j_gene: TRBJ1-1
v_gene: TRBV5-1
d_gene: .
CDR3aa: CASSLEGGLEAFF
CDR3nt: TGCGCCAGCAGCTTGGAGGGAGGCCTTGAAGCTTTCTTT

abundance: .
j_gene: TRBJ1-5
v_gene: TRBV10-3
d_gene: .
CDR3aa: CAISENRDQPQHF
CDR3nt: TGTGCCATCAGTGAGAACAGAGATCAGCCCCAGCATTTT

abundance: .
j_gene: TRBJ2-1
v_gene: TRBV7-3
d_gene: TRBD1
CDR3aa: CASSPNRGQGEQFF
CDR3nt: TGTGCCAGCAGCCCTAACAGGGGGCAGGGTGAGCAGTTCTTC

abundance: .
j_gene: TRBJ1-6
v_gene: TRBV28
d_gene: TRBD1
CDR3aa: CASSVGTGGTSGSPLHF
CDR3nt: TGTGCCAGCAGTGTAGGGACAGGGGGAACGAGTGGATCACCCCTCCACTTT

abundance: .
j_gene: TRBJ1-1
v_gene: TRBV18
d_gene: .
CDR3aa: CASSRQENTEAFF
CDR3nt: TGTGCCAGCTCAAGACAGGAAAACACTGAAGCTTTCTTT

abundance: .
j_gene: TRBJ2-1
v_gene: TRBV11-3
d_gene: .
CDR3aa: CASSPDPTANEQFF
CDR3nt: TGTGCCAGCAGCCCGGACCCGACAGCAAATGAGCAGTTCTTC

abundance: .
j_gene: TRBJ1-2
v_gene: TRBV6-5
d_gene: .
CDR3aa: CASSLSTGEKTF
CDR3nt: TGTGCCAGCAGTTTAAGTACCGGGGAGAAGACCTTC

abundance: few
j_gene: TRBJ2-5
v_gene: TRBV28
d_gene: TRBD2
CDR3aa: CASKGPASGRETQYF
CDR3nt: TGTGCCAGCAAGGGTCCGGCTAGCGGGAGAGAGACCCAGTACTTC

abundance: .
j_gene: TRBJ1-1
v_gene: TRBV7-2
d_gene: .
CDR3aa: CASRTAGNTEAFF
CDR3nt: TGTGCCAGCAGGACGGCGGGGAACACTGAAGCTTTCTTT

abundance: .
j_gene: TRBJ1-5
v_gene: TRBV28
d_gene: TRBD1
CDR3aa: CASSRGQVGQPQHF
CDR3nt: TGTGCCAGCAGCCGAGGACAGGTCGGTCAGCCCCAGCATTTT

abundance: .
j_gene: TRBJ1-6
v_gene: TRBV7-3
d_gene: .
CDR3aa: CASSRSGVLNSPLHF
CDR3nt: TGTGCCAGCAGCCGGTCAGGGGTACTAAATTCACCCCTCCACTTT

abundance: .
j_gene: TRBJ2-2
v_gene: TRBV5-1
d_gene: TRBD2
CDR3aa: CASSQNSGDTGELFF
CDR3nt: TGCGCCAGCAGCCAAAACAGCGGGGACACCGGGGAGCTGTTTTTT

abundance: .
j_gene: TRBJ1-6
v_gene: TRBV5-6
d_gene: TRBD1
CDR3aa: CASSGTVSDNSPLHF
CDR3nt: TGTGCCAGCAGCGGGACAGTCTCCGACAATTCACCCCTCCACTTT

abundance: once
j_gene: TRBJ2-3
v_gene: TRBV30
d_gene: TRBD2
CDR3aa: CAWSVPLAGGPIVTQYF
CDR3nt: TGTGCCTGGAGTGTTCCCCTAGCGGGGGGGCCTATTGTGACGCAGTATTTT

abundance: .
j_gene: TRBJ2-1
v_gene: TRBV29-1
d_gene: .
CDR3aa: CSVLVTRSYNEQFF
CDR3nt: TGCAGCGTACTAGTAACGAGGTCCTACAATGAGCAGTTCTTC

abundance: .
j_gene: TRBJ2-1
v_gene: TRBV5-6
d_gene: .
CDR3aa: CASSSSGEAGEQFF
CDR3nt: TGTGCCAGCAGCTCTTCGGGGGAAGCGGGTGAGCAGTTCTTC

abundance: .
j_gene: TRBJ2-5
v_gene: TRBV7-7
d_gene: .
CDR3aa: CASSLGGTAQETQYF
CDR3nt: TGTGCTAGCAGCTTAGGGGGGACAGCCCAAGAGACCCAGTACTTC

abundance: .
j_gene: TRBJ2-7
v_gene: TRBV28
d_gene: .
CDR3aa: CASSLSRRVSYEQYF
CDR3nt: TGTGCCAGCAGTTTGTCAAGACGGGTTTCCTACGAGCAGTACTTC

abundance: .
j_gene: TRBJ2-1
v_gene: TRBV4-1
d_gene: .
CDR3aa: CASSQDLSARNEQFF
CDR3nt: TGCGCCAGCAGCCAAGATCTTAGTGCCCGAAATGAGCAGTTCTTC

abundance: .
j_gene: TRBJ2-5
v_gene: TRBV5-1
d_gene: .
CDR3aa: CASSLAFGGGGETQYF
CDR3nt: TGCGCCAGCAGCTTGGCATTCGGAGGCGGAGGAGAGACCCAGTACTTC

abundance: .
j_gene: TRBJ2-7
v_gene: TRBV5-4
d_gene: .
CDR3aa: CASSLDGGQFYEQYF
CDR3nt: TGTGCCAGCAGCTTGGATGGCGGACAGTTCTACGAGCAGTACTTC

abundance: .
j_gene: TRBJ2-7
v_gene: TRBV4-2
d_gene: TRBD2
CDR3aa: CASSQDRIGTSGTRQYF
CDR3nt: TGTGCCAGCAGCCAAGATAGGATTGGGACTAGCGGAACAAGGCAGTACTTC

abundance: .
j_gene: TRBJ2-1
v_gene: TRBV9
d_gene: .
CDR3aa: CASSASVSSYNEQFF
CDR3nt: TGTGCCAGCAGCGCTAGCGTGAGCTCCTACAATGAGCAGTTCTTC

abundance: .
j_gene: TRBJ2-3
v_gene: TRBV11-1
d_gene: .
CDR3aa: CASSLAGYTDTQYF
CDR3nt: TGTGCCAGCAGCTTAGCGGGCTACACAGATACGCAGTATTTT

abundance: .
j_gene: TRBJ1-2
v_gene: TRBV19
d_gene: .
CDR3aa: CASRSSGGGPYGYTF
CDR3nt: TGTGCCAGTAGGAGCAGCGGGGGGGGGCCTTATGGCTACACCTTC

abundance: .
j_gene: TRBJ2-2
v_gene: TRBV18
d_gene: .
CDR3aa: CASSKMGQLNTGELFF
CDR3nt: TGTGCCAGCTCGAAAATGGGGCAGCTAAACACCGGGGAGCTGTTTTTT

abundance: once
j_gene: TRBJ2-5
v_gene: TRBV18
d_gene: TRBD1
CDR3aa: CASSPGTGVQETQYF
CDR3nt: TGTGCCAGCTCCCCCGGGACAGGGGTGCAAGAGACCCAGTACTTC

abundance: .
j_gene: TRBJ2-1
v_gene: TRBV10-2
d_gene: .
CDR3aa: CASQREGGNNEQFF
CDR3nt: TGCGCCAGCCAGAGGGAAGGGGGAAACAATGAGCAGTTCTTC

abundance: .
j_gene: TRBJ1-1
v_gene: TRBV11-2
d_gene: TRBD1
CDR3aa: CASSGARGRGTEAFF
CDR3nt: TGTGCCAGCAGCGGGGCCAGGGGGCGAGGAACTGAAGCTTTCTTT

abundance: .
j_gene: TRBJ2-5
v_gene: TRBV30
d_gene: .
CDR3aa: CAWTRRWELEETQYF
CDR3nt: TGTGCCTGGACCCGACGCTGGGAGTTGGAAGAGACCCAGTACTTC

abundance: .
j_gene: TRBJ2-1
v_gene: TRBV13
d_gene: .
CDR3aa: CASSFSSSEQFF
CDR3nt: TGTGCCAGCAGCTTTTCTAGCAGTGAGCAGTTCTTC

abundance: once
j_gene: TRBJ2-7
v_gene: TRBV6-5
d_gene: TRBD2
CDR3aa: CASRGGRALGEQYF
CDR3nt: TGTGCCAGCAGGGGGGGGAGGGCCCTCGGCGAGCAGTACTTC

abundance: .
j_gene: TRBJ2-5
v_gene: TRBV15
d_gene: TRBD2
CDR3aa: CATSRDLRGGGETQYF
CDR3nt: TGTGCCACCAGCAGAGATCTGCGCGGGGGAGGGGAGACCCAGTACTTC

abundance: .
j_gene: TRBJ2-1
v_gene: TRBV7-2
d_gene: .
CDR3aa: CASSSRQNEQFF
CDR3nt: TGTGCCAGCAGCTCCCGACAGAATGAGCAGTTCTTC

abundance: .
j_gene: TRBJ2-2
v_gene: TRBV7-6
d_gene: .
CDR3aa: CASSSDSTGELFF
CDR3nt: TGTGCCAGCAGTTCGGACTCCACCGGGGAGCTGTTTTTT

abundance: few
j_gene: TRBJ2-1
v_gene: TRBV19
d_gene: .
CDR3aa: CATRVDRSSYNEQFF
CDR3nt: TGTGCCACTCGGGTAGACAGGAGCTCCTACAATGAGCAGTTCTTC

abundance: .
j_gene: TRBJ2-5
v_gene: TRBV6-4
d_gene: .
CDR3aa: CASSDSSLPKGKETQYF
CDR3nt: TGTGCCAGCAGTGACTCCTCACTCCCAAAGGGGAAAGAGACCCAGTACTTC